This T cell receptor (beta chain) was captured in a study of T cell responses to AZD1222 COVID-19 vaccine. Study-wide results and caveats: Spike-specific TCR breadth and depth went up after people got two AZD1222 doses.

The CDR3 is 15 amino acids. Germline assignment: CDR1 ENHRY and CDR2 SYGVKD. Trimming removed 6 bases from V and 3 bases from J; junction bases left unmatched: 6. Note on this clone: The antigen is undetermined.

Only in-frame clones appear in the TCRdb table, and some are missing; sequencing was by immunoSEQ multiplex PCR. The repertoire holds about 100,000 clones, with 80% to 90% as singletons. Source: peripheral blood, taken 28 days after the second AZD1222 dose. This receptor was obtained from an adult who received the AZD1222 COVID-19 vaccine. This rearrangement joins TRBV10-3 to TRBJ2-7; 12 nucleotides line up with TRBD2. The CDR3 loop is CAISERLAGDYEQYF. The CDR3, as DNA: TGTGCCATCAGCGAAAGACTAGCGGGAGACTACGAGCAGTACTTC.